Listed below are T cell receptor beta chains from one sample, sequenced in a study of cytomegalovirus exposure and HLA in healthy donors. TCRdb's copy holds only in-frame clones and misses some; the assay was immunoSEQ multiplex PCR. The table shows about 140,000 clones, with 80% occurring only once. The sample was PBMCs. All receptors derive from a male donor in good health and CMV-seronegative. The CDR3 runs from the conserved cysteine through the conserved F or W. A D gene is named only where the DNA matches it firmly. Only part of the rows carry a size: once, few, many, or a class if the clone is expanded.

NA	NA	TRBV13	TRBJ1-1	CASSLGLAVGDTEAFF	TGTGCCAGCAGCTTAGGTCTCGCGGTGGGAGACACTGAAGCTTTCTTT
NA	NA	TRBV4-3	TRBJ1-5	CASSQEGREDQPQHF	TGCGCCAGCAGCCAAGAAGGAAGGGAGGATCAGCCCCAGCATTTT
NA	TRBD1	TRBV5-1	TRBJ1-4	CASSLVGTGDEKLFF	TGCGCCAGCAGCTTAGTTGGGACAGGGGATGAAAAACTGTTTTTT
NA	NA	TRBV5-1	TRBJ2-3	CASRLREDTQYF	TGCGCCAGCAGACTAAGGGAGGATACGCAGTATTTT
once	NA	TRBV27	TRBJ1-2	CASSFRQGYGYTF	TGTGCCAGCAGTTTTCGGCAGGGGTATGGCTACACCTTC
NA	TRBD1	TRBV27	TRBJ2-7	CASRPGQGDYEQYF	TGTGCCAGCAGACCGGGACAGGGGGACTACGAGCAGTACTTC
NA	NA	TRBV4-3	TRBJ1-4	CASSQGGTLGEKLFF	TGCGCCAGCAGCCAAGGAGGGACACTCGGAGAAAAACTGTTTTTT
once	NA	TRBV4-1	TRBJ1-5	CASSQTQVQPQHF	TGCGCCAGCAGCCAAACTCAGGTCCAGCCCCAGCATTTT
NA	TRBD1	TRBV11-2	TRBJ1-2	CASSLVPGQGIGGYTF	TGTGCCAGCAGCTTAGTTCCGGGACAGGGAATTGGTGGCTACACCTTC
NA	NA	TRBV19	TRBJ1-1	CASSIWAGTEAFF	TGTGCCAGTAGTATTTGGGCAGGTACTGAAGCTTTCTTT
NA	NA	TRBV19	TRBJ2-7	CASSISVSGLSYEQYF	TGTGCCAGTAGTATAAGCGTCAGCGGGCTTTCCTACGAGCAGTACTTC
NA	NA	TRBV5-1	TRBJ1-2	CASSEGGRYVGYTF	TGCGCCAGCAGTGAAGGGGGTCGCTACGTTGGCTACACCTTC
NA	NA	TRBV11-3	TRBJ2-7	CASSPAEGYEQYF	TGTGCCAGCAGCCCAGCGGAGGGGTACGAGCAGTACTTC
NA	NA	TRBV19	TRBJ1-1	CASSIVRNTEAFF	TGTGCCAGTAGTATAGTGCGGAACACTGAAGCTTTCTTT
NA	TRBD2	TRBV5-4	TRBJ2-7	CASSRAGDPYEQYF	TGTGCCAGCAGCCGGGCGGGGGACCCCTACGAGCAGTACTTC
NA	NA	TRBV19	TRBJ1-1	CASSINTGGVNTEAFF	TGTGCCAGTAGTATTAACACCGGGGGAGTGAACACTGAAGCTTTCTTT
NA	TRBD1	TRBV2	TRBJ1-2	CASSETGDYGYTF	TGTGCCAGCAGTGAGACAGGGGACTATGGCTACACCTTC
NA	NA	TRBV4-1	TRBJ2-7	CASSQGGGLSYEQYF	TGCGCCAGCAGCCAAGGGGGGGGCCTATCCTACGAGCAGTACTTC
NA	TRBD1	TRBV30	TRBJ1-4	CAWSAWSNRGHGKLFF	TGTGCCTGGAGTGCCTGGTCCAACAGGGGGCACGGGAAACTGTTTTTT
NA	NA	TRBV5-1	TRBJ1-1	CASREGGTEAFF	TGCGCCAGCAGGGAAGGGGGCACTGAAGCTTTCTTT
few	TRBD1	TRBV7-6	TRBJ1-3	CASSALRGLGGNTIYF	TGTGCCAGCAGCGCCCTCAGGGGGCTTGGGGGAAACACCATATATTTT
NA	NA	TRBV30	TRBJ1-2	CAWNGERVYGYTF	TGTGCCTGGAACGGGGAGAGGGTCTATGGCTACACCTTC
NA	NA	TRBV7-8	TRBJ1-2	CASSLGGRNYGYTF	TGTGCCAGCAGCTTAGGCGGGAGAAACTATGGCTACACCTTC
NA	TRBD2	TRBV7-9	TRBJ2-6	CASSRGAGANVLTF	TGTGCCAGCAGCCGGGGGGCTGGGGCCAACGTCCTGACTTTC
NA	NA	TRBV7-9	TRBJ2-1	CASTARGYNEQFF	TGTGCCAGCACAGCTCGGGGATACAATGAGCAGTTCTTC
NA	NA	TRBV2	TRBJ1-3	CASSEQGLSSGNTIYF	TGTGCCAGCAGTGAACAGGGACTCTCCTCTGGAAACACCATATATTTT
NA	TRBD2	TRBV7-3	TRBJ2-1	CASSSSGGALNEQFF	TGTGCCAGCAGTTCTAGCGGGGGGGCCCTCAATGAGCAGTTCTTC
NA	NA	TRBV28	TRBJ1-5	CASSSRTGFYDQPQHF	TGTGCCAGCAGTTCCCGGACTGGGTTTTATGATCAGCCCCAGCATTTT
NA	NA	TRBV28	TRBJ1-1	CASTSGGTEAFF	TGTGCCAGCACCTCGGGGGGAACTGAAGCTTTCTTT
NA	TRBD2	TRBV25-1	TRBJ2-5	CASSDLTRAGQETQYF	TGTGCCAGCAGTGACTTGACCCGAGCGGGGCAAGAGACCCAGTACTTC
NA	TRBD1	TRBV7-2	TRBJ1-1	CASSPRMDREAFF	TGTGCCAGCAGCCCCCGAATGGACAGGGAAGCTTTCTTT
NA	NA	TRBV28	TRBJ1-4	CASSPLTENEKLFF	TGTGCCAGCAGTCCCCTCACTGAGAATGAAAAACTGTTTTTT
NA	TRBD1	TRBV27	TRBJ2-7	CATLDRGNEQYF	TGTGCCACCCTGGACAGGGGGAACGAGCAGTACTTC
NA	TRBD2	TRBV7-8	TRBJ2-5	CASSWGTSGGSIQETQYF	TGTGCCAGCAGCTGGGGGACTAGCGGGGGTTCTATCCAAGAGACCCAGTACTTC
NA	NA	TRBV25-1	TRBJ1-6	CASRAPNSPLHF	TGTGCCAGCAGGGCCCCTAATTCACCCCTCCACTTT
few	NA	TRBV5-1	TRBJ2-1	CASSLEGGAYNEQFF	TGCGCCAGCAGCTTGGAGGGGGGGGCCTACAATGAGCAGTTCTTC
NA	TRBD2	TRBV9	TRBJ2-7	CASSVTGTRENEQYF	TGTGCCAGCAGCGTCACCGGGACTAGGGAAAACGAGCAGTACTTC
NA	TRBD1	TRBV4-2	TRBJ1-1	CASSQDSRGDTEAFF	TGTGCCAGCAGCCAAGATAGCAGGGGGGACACTGAAGCTTTCTTT
NA	NA	TRBV20-1	TRBJ1-5	CSAHSLQPQHF	TGCAGTGCCCATTCACTTCAGCCCCAGCATTTT
NA	NA	TRBV6-5	TRBJ2-7	CASRGTGRSYEQYF	TGTGCCAGCCGCGGTACAGGCCGCTCCTACGAGCAGTACTTC
NA	NA	TRBV27	TRBJ1-1	CASSFFEKSEAFF	TGTGCCAGCAGTTTCTTCGAGAAATCGGAAGCTTTCTTT
NA	TRBD2	TRBV6-5	TRBJ2-7	CASKLADGEQYF	TGTGCCAGCAAACTAGCGGACGGGGAGCAGTACTTC
NA	NA	TRBV7-2	TRBJ1-3	CASKHPSGNTIYF	TGTGCCAGCAAACATCCTTCTGGAAACACCATATATTTT
NA	NA	TRBV28	TRBJ1-5	CASLNRALAGNQPQHF	TGTGCCAGTTTAAACCGGGCCCTAGCTGGCAATCAGCCCCAGCATTTT
NA	TRBD1	TRBV4-2	TRBJ2-7	CASSLGTGYEQYF	TGTGCCAGCAGCCTAGGGACAGGCTACGAGCAGTACTTC
NA	NA	TRBV5-1	TRBJ2-5	CASSLDAEQYF	TGCGCCAGCAGCTTGGATGCTGAGCAGTACTTC
NA	TRBD1	TRBV5-4	TRBJ2-7	CASSFLTGSYEQYF	TGTGCCAGCAGCTTTCTGACAGGGTCCTACGAGCAGTACTTC
NA	NA	TRBV7-2	TRBJ1-5	CASSPDRGPQHF	TGTGCCAGCAGCCCAGACAGAGGGCCCCAGCATTTT
NA	TRBD1	TRBV7-2	TRBJ1-5	CASSFQGGPQHF	TGTGCCAGCAGCTTTCAGGGGGGGCCCCAGCATTTT
NA	NA	TRBV12-2	TRBJ1-4	CASPLGGSDEKLFF	TGTGCAAGTCCCTTAGGGGGCAGTGATGAAAAACTGTTTTTT
NA	TRBD1	TRBV27	TRBJ2-2	CASSLDRGFGELFF	TGTGCCAGCAGTTTAGACAGGGGTTTCGGGGAGCTGTTTTTT
NA	TRBD1	TRBV7-2	TRBJ1-2	CASSLLGQGALGYTF	TGTGCCAGCAGCTTATTAGGACAGGGGGCCTTGGGCTACACCTTC
NA	TRBD2	TRBV5-1	TRBJ2-3	CASSLRLAGGPTDTQYF	TGCGCCAGCAGCCTCCGACTAGCGGGGGGCCCCACAGATACGCAGTATTTT
NA	NA	TRBV4-3	TRBJ2-5	CASSQDSEGPGQETQYF	TGCGCCAGCAGCCAAGATTCGGAGGGACCGGGGCAAGAGACCCAGTACTTC
NA	TRBD1	TRBV2	TRBJ2-5	CASRTGTAVETQYF	TGTGCCAGCAGGACCGGGACAGCCGTGGAGACCCAGTACTTC
NA	NA	TRBV19	TRBJ1-4	CASSILQRGNEKLFF	TGTGCCAGTAGTATATTACAACGGGGTAATGAAAAACTGTTTTTT
NA	NA	TRBV27	TRBJ2-7	CASSPGQGGEQYF	TGTGCCAGCAGTCCGGGACAAGGGGGTGAGCAGTACTTC
NA	NA	TRBV9	TRBJ1-3	CASSPDGGREGNTIYF	TGTGCCAGCAGCCCCGATGGAGGGCGAGAGGGAAACACCATATATTTT